The next 28 T cell receptor beta chains were all read from a single sample in a study of graft-versus-host responses after intestinal transplantation. Measured with immunoSEQ multiplex PCR; TCRdb has only the in-frame clones, and not every one. The sample includes approximately 77,000 clones, approximately 91% of them seen just once. These TCRs are of unknown antigen specificity. This specimen was unstimulated CD4+ T cells sorted from spleen or lymph node cells, taken before intestinal transplant. These receptors were obtained from a human donor who received an intestinal transplant.

V is TRBV18 and J is TRBJ1-4, with 8 bases aligning to TRBD1. Per the germline V gene, CDR1 is KGHSH and CDR2 is LQKENI. The V segment lost 3 bases and the J segment 5 bases; nucleotides outside the gene matches: 11. CDR3 size: 17 residues. CDR3 sequence (DNA): TGTGCCAGCTCACCGAGACAGGGGACGAGAGGAAATGAAAAACTGTTTTTT. Translating it yields CASSPRQGTRGNEKLFF.

In DNA, the CDR3 is TGTGCCAGCAGTACTCACGACAGGGGAATAATGGCTTTCTTT. Its translation: CASSTHDRGIMAFF. The chain has TRBV6-6 and TRBJ1-1; 8 positions match TRBD1. The CDR3 runs to 14 residues. Trimming removed 5 bases from V and 11 bases from J; junction bases left unmatched: 13. CDR1 is MNHNY, CDR2 SVGAGI, per germline (reference sequence).

This sequence joins TRBV5-1 and TRBJ2-7; TRBD2 might be the D (5 bases). Germline lookup yields CDR1 SGHRS and CDR2 YFSETQ. There are 15 residues in the CDR3. V shed 4 bases and J shed 5 bases, with 19 bases lying between them. The CDR3 here is CASSVEGPGSNEQYF. CDR3 nucleotide sequence: TGCGCCAGCAGCGTTGAAGGACCTGGGAGTAACGAGCAGTACTTC.

The rearrangement joins TRBV2 to TRBJ1-4; D remains ambiguous. CDR1 and CDR2 from the germline V gene are SNHLY and FYNNEI. Deletions cut 3 bases from V and 6 bases from J, with 8 bases between. The CDR3 is 13 amino acids. CDR3: CASSDTAHEKLFF. As DNA, the CDR3 is TGTGCCAGCAGTGATACAGCCCATGAAAAACTGTTTTTT.

CDR3 amino acids: CASSVQIAAYNEQFF. CDR3 bases: TGTGCCAGCAGTGTCCAGATAGCGGCCTACAATGAGCAGTTCTTC. The chain is built from TRBV6-1 and TRBJ2-1; possibly TRBD2 for D (6 bases). Trimming shortened V by 4 bases and J by 2 bases, and 12 bases separated the two germline ends. Germline V gene data show CDR1 as MNHNS and CDR2 as SASEGT. The CDR3 length is 15 residues.

This chain uses TRBV7-8 with TRBJ1-2, with 7 bases lining up with TRBD1. The V gene's germline CDR1 is SGHVS and CDR2 FQNEAQ. The CDR3 length is 12 residues. Germline trimming cut 6 bases from V and 8 bases from J; bases unmatched to any gene: 6. The CDR3 reads CASSQGQVGYTF. The CDR3 nucleotides are TGTGCCAGCAGTCAAGGACAGGTCGGCTACACCTTC.

The chain is built from TRBV6-5 and TRBJ2-1, with a tentative D call TRBD2 (6 bases). The CDR3 sequence is 12 residues long. The germline gives CDR1 MNHEY, CDR2 SVGAGI. V was pared by 1 base and J by 10 bases, with 8 bases between. The CDR3 here is CASSYWEEEQFF. CDR3 nucleotides: TGTGCCAGCAGTTACTGGGAGGAGGAGCAGTTCTTC.

In its sample, this clone was seen a few times. The CDR3: CASSREGYEQYF. As DNA, the CDR3 is TGTGCCAGCAGCAGAGAGGGCTACGAGCAGTACTTC. The chain employs TRBV6-1 and TRBJ2-7, with D tentatively TRBD2 (5 bases). The CDR3 is 12 amino acids. The V end lost 6 bases, the J end lost 3 bases, and 9 bases lay between the germline ends. Germline V gene lookup returns CDR1 MNHNS and CDR2 SASEGT.

This sequence joins TRBV5-4 and TRBJ2-5; 11 nucleotides line up with TRBD2. V was pared by 4 bases and J by 2 bases, with 7 bases of the junction left unmatched. The CDR3 consists of 16 residues. The germline CDR1 and CDR2 sequences are SGHNT and YYREEE (reference sequence). CDR3 nucleotides: TGTGCCAGCAGCGGAGGGACTAGCGGAACTCAAGAGACCCAGTACTTC. Protein: CASSGGTSGTQETQYF.

The sample holds one count of this clone. The V and J genes are TRBV28 and TRBJ2-3; 11 nucleotides line up with TRBD2. After removal of 8 bases from V and 0 bases from J, the junction contained 13 bases not matched to a gene. CDR1 is MDHEN, CDR2 SYDVKM, per germline. The CDR3 runs 18 residues. The CDR3 DNA reads TGTGCCAGCGATATGGTGGGGCTAGCGGGAGGAAGCACAGATACGCAGTATTTT. It specifies CASDMVGLAGGSTDTQYF.

Only one count was recorded for this clone. This chain uses TRBV7-8 with TRBJ1-2; D may be TRBD1 (6 bases). Per the germline V gene, CDR1 is SGHVS and CDR2 is FQNEAQ. V was clipped by 4 bases and J by 5 bases, with 11 bases between them. The CDR3 totals 13 residues. In nucleotides, the CDR3 is TGTGCCAGCAGCTGGGACACCCTTTATGGCTACACCTTC. This sequence encodes CASSWDTLYGYTF.

V is TRBV28 and J is TRBJ1-4; D may be TRBD1 (6 bases). The germline V gene has CDR1 MDHEN and CDR2 SYDVKM. The CDR3 has 16 residues. V lost 3 bases and J lost 2, with 13 bases in between. The CDR3 sequence: CASSLLDQGTNEKLFF. The CDR3 nucleotides read TGTGCCAGCAGTTTGCTCGACCAGGGGACTAATGAAAAACTGTTTTTT. The full variable domain, its missing parts supplied by reference TRBV28 and TRBJ1-4, is DVKVTQSSRYLVKRTGEKVFLECVQDMDHENMFWYRQDPGLGLRLIYFSYDVKMKEKGDIPEGYSVSREKKERFSLILESASTNQTSMYLCASSLLDQGTNEKLFFGSGTQLSVL.

The rearrangement uses TRBV9 and TRBJ2-6; D possibly corresponds to TRBD1 (5 bases). CDR3 length equals 15 residues. Germline V gene data show CDR1 as SGDLS and CDR2 as YYNGEE. V was cut by 3 bases and J by 2 bases, with 9 bases left in between. This CDR3 reads CASSARQPGANVLTF. CDR3 bases: TGTGCCAGCAGCGCCCGACAGCCTGGGGCCAACGTCCTGACTTTC.

This chain joins TRBV5-6 and TRBJ2-5, with 8 bases fitting TRBD1. The J segment lost 4 bases and the V segment lost 4 bases, leaving 15 bases of the junction unmatched. Germline CDR1 reads SGHDT; CDR2 reads YYEEEE. The CDR3 covers 17 residues. The CDR3 reads CASSTSKGQGVGETQYF. The CDR3 nucleotides read TGTGCCAGCAGCACATCAAAAGGACAGGGTGTAGGAGAGACCCAGTACTTC. The whole variable domain, filled in from reference TRBV5-6 and TRBJ2-5, reads DAGVTQSPTHLIKTRGQQVTLRCSPKSGHDTVSWYQQALGQGPQFIFQYYEEEERQRGNFPDRFSGHQFPNYSSELNVNALLLGDSALYLCASSTSKGQGVGETQYFGPGTRLLVL.

Only a few counts were recorded for this clone. This sequence joins TRBV6-5 and TRBJ1-3; the D is unclear. Germline-derived CDR1 and CDR2 are MNHEY and SVGAGI. V was shortened by 5 bases and J by 4 bases, with 15 bases between the two germline ends. The CDR3 is made up of 15 amino acids. CDR3 residues: CASSPASLRGNTIYF. DNA of the CDR3: TGTGCCAGCAGTCCCGCGTCTTTGCGGGGAAACACCATATATTTT.

J is TRBJ1-4 and V is TRBV11-2; D ambiguous. The CDR3 runs to 15 residues. CDR1 SGHAT and CDR2 FQNNGV come from the germline V gene. Trimming pared 0 bases from V and 7 bases from J, leaving 12 bases between. CDR3 sequence reads: CASSLDGRDREKLFF. Written as DNA, the CDR3 is TGTGCCAGCAGCTTAGATGGGAGGGATCGTGAAAAACTGTTTTTT.

This clone came up once. J is TRBJ2-3 and V is TRBV7-3, with TRBD2 matching over 10 bases. CDR1 and CDR2 (germline): SGHTA, FQGTGA. The J segment lost 0 bases and the V segment lost 4 bases, leaving 4 bases of the junction unmatched. The CDR3 runs to 16 residues. The CDR3 nucleotides read TGTGCCAGCAGCTCCGCTAGCGGGGGCAGCACAGATACGCAGTATTTT. Residues: CASSSASGGSTDTQYF. Combining the CDR3 with reference TRBV7-3 and TRBJ2-3 gives the whole variable domain GAGVSQTPSNKVTEKGKYVELRCDPISGHTALYWYRQSLGQGPEFLIYFQGTGAADDSGLPNDRFFAVRPEGSVSTLKIQRTERGDSAVYLCASSSASGGSTDTQYFGPGTRLTVL.

The chain joins TRBV18 to TRBJ2-3; 9 nucleotides align to TRBD1. Germline CDR1 is KGHSH and CDR2 is LQKENI. V was pared by 6 bases and J by 10 bases, with 11 bases of the junction left unmatched. The CDR3 sequence is 14 residues long. In DNA, the CDR3 is TGTGCCAGCTCCGCGGACAGGGGCCTGACGGCGCAGTATTTT. This encodes CASSADRGLTAQYF.

This sequence joins TRBV28 and TRBJ2-5, with D possibly being TRBD1 (5 bases). The germline V gene encodes CDR1 MDHEN and CDR2 SYDVKM. Trimming removed 2 bases from V and 2 bases from J, with 9 bases in between. The CDR3 runs to 14 residues. CDR3 DNA sequence: TGTGCCAGCAGTTTAGGTGGGGCTCAAGAGACCCAGTACTTC. It codes for CASSLGGAQETQYF.

This clone came up once. The chain carries TRBV5-1 and TRBJ2-6, with D possibly being TRBD2 (5 bases). V shed 4 bases and J shed 2 bases, with 16 bases lying between them. This CDR3 comprises 17 residues. Germline values: CDR1 SGHRS, CDR2 YFSETQ. CDR3 amino acids: CASSPGLLPTGANVLTF. The CDR3 DNA reads as TGCGCCAGCAGCCCCGGACTTCTCCCGACTGGGGCCAACGTCCTGACTTTC.

The sample holds one count of this clone. The chain joins TRBV11-2 to TRBJ2-1; 7 bases fit TRBD2. The trim removed 4 bases at V and 4 bases at J, leaving 7 bases unmatched. Looked up from germline, CDR1 is SGHAT and CDR2 is FQNNGV. This CDR3 is built from 15 residues. CDR3 loop: CASSSGGSPYNEQFF. CDR3 bases: TGTGCCAGCAGCTCCGGGGGGAGCCCATACAATGAGCAGTTCTTC.

This clone occurred a few times. The rearrangement joins TRBV27 to TRBJ1-2; TRBD1 matches 8 bases. The germline CDR1 and CDR2 sequences are MNHEY and SMNVEV (reference sequence). V lost 3 bases and J lost 8; bases outside the gene matches: 5. The CDR3 consists of 13 residues. The DNA for the CDR3 is TGTGCCAGCAGTTTGTCAGGGGGCGGGGGCTACACCTTC. Encoded protein: CASSLSGGGGYTF.

The V and J genes are TRBV7-3 and TRBJ2-3, with 7 nucleotides matching TRBD1. The CDR3 is 15 amino acids. Germline V gene data show CDR1 as SGHTA and CDR2 as FQGTGA. The junction had 7 bases not matched to a gene; V was cut back by 6 bases and J by 1 base. The CDR3 reads CASSPTGPRTDTQYF. CDR3 DNA sequence: TGTGCCAGCAGTCCGACAGGGCCTCGCACAGATACGCAGTATTTT.

This chain connects TRBV2 to TRBJ1-2, with D maybe TRBD1 (6 bases). The CDR3 is made up of 13 amino acids. Germline loops: CDR1 SNHLY, CDR2 FYNNEI. Trimming cost V 1 base and J 4 bases, with 7 bases left between them. CDR3 in amino acids: CASSEEGGYGYTF. DNA of the CDR3: TGTGCCAGCAGTGAAGAAGGGGGCTATGGCTACACCTTC.

The CDR3 nucleotides are TGTGCCAGCAGCTTAAATGGGGGGGATACGCAGTATTTT. Its translation is CASSLNGGDTQYF. The V call is TRBV7-3, the J call TRBJ2-3; possibly TRBD2 for D (6 bases). Trimming removed 1 base from V and 6 bases from J, with 8 bases in between. The CDR3 covers 13 residues. CDR1 is SGHTA and CDR2 is FQGTGA in the germline V gene. Together with reference TRBV7-3 and TRBJ2-3, the CDR3 gives the full variable domain: GAGVSQTPSNKVTEKGKYVELRCDPISGHTALYWYRQSLGQGPEFLIYFQGTGAADDSGLPNDRFFAVRPEGSVSTLKIQRTERGDSAVYLCASSLNGGDTQYFGPGTRLTVL.

This clone came up a few times. V gene TRBV28 combines with J gene TRBJ2-7; 11 bases fit TRBD2. This CDR3 has 15 amino acids. J gave up 2 bases and V 6 bases, and 6 bases lay outside the gene matches. Per the germline V gene, CDR1 is MDHEN and CDR2 is SYDVKM. CDR3 nucleotide sequence: TGTGCCAGCAGGTCCCTAGCGGGGGGACCCTACGAGCAGTACTTC. It is translated as CASRSLAGGPYEQYF.

This sequence joins TRBV6-5 and TRBJ2-2; D is possibly TRBD1 (6 bases). The V and J ends lost 0 bases and 4 bases respectively, with 9 bases between them. CDR1 is MNHEY and CDR2 is SVGAGI in the germline V gene. The CDR3 totals 15 residues. The CDR3: CASSYSDSLTGELFF. CDR3 nucleotide sequence: TGTGCCAGCAGTTACTCGGACAGCCTCACCGGGGAGCTGTTTTTT.

The chain links TRBV18 to TRBJ1-5; 7 bases map to TRBD1. Trimming removed 3 bases from V and 11 bases from J; junction bases left unmatched: 10. The CDR3 covers 14 residues. CDR1 and CDR2 from the germline V gene are KGHSH and LQKENI. In nucleotides, the CDR3 is TGTGCCAGCTCACCGCGACAGGGTTCCTCCGCCCAGCATTTT. This codes for CASSPRQGSSAQHF. Filled out from reference TRBV18 and TRBJ1-5, the complete variable domain reads NAGVMQNPRHLVRRRGQEARLRCSPMKGHSHVYWYRQLPEEGLKFMVYLQKENIIDESGMPKERFSAEFPKEGPSILRIQQVVRGDSAAYFCASSPRQGSSAQHFGDGTRLSIL.